Listed below are T cell receptor beta chains from one sample, sequenced in a study of T cell repertoires in cytomegalovirus infection. One entry per CDR3 protein, called by TCRdb with MiXCR from the reads. Among under 850,000 distinct CDR3 sequences listed, approximately 34% were seen once. Sequencing was performed on PBMCs. The receptors shown here come from a human donor in good health (CMV status not recorded). Some clones in this sample may be carry-over from other donors' samples. CDR3s include the opening cysteine and the closing phenylalanine or tryptophan. The order of the fields is D gene, V gene, J gene, clone size, CDR3 protein, CDR3 DNA. D genes are given only for firm matches. Rows give clone size only sometimes, using once, few, many, or a class for an expanded clone.

TRBD2	TRBV7-2	TRBJ2-7	-	CASSPVGAGGTHEQYF	TGTGCCAGCAGCCCCGTGGGGGCGGGAGGGACCCACGAGCAGTACTTC
TRBD1	TRBV20-1	TRBJ1-1	few	CSAKGRGLRNTEAFF	TGCAGTGCTAAGGGCAGGGGGCTTCGGAACACTGAAGCTTTCTTT
-	TRBV7-9	TRBJ1-3	-	CSSSSPQGNTIYF	TGTTCCAGCAGCTCCCCACAGGGAAACACCATATATTTT
TRBD2	TRBV7-2	TRBJ2-5	few	CASSSLERESQETQYF	TGTGCCAGCAGCTCCTTGGAGCGGGAGTCCCAGGAGACCCAGTACTTC
-	TRBV20-1	TRBJ1-1	few	CSAGKDIWNTEAFF	TGCAGTGCTGGAAAGGACATTTGGAACACTGAAGCTTTCTTT
TRBD2	TRBV5-1	TRBJ2-3	-	CASSVELAGEVNTQYF	TGCGCCAGCAGCGTCGAACTAGCGGGAGAGGTAAATACGCAGTATTTT
-	TRBV24-1	TRBJ2-7	-	CATSDNRRDLSEQYF	TGTGCCACCAGTGACAACCGCAGGGATCTTTCCGAGCAGTACTTC
TRBD2	TRBV29-1	TRBJ2-6	-	CSIPTSGSSGANVLTF	TGCAGCATTCCGACTAGCGGGAGCTCTGGGGCCAACGTCCTGACTTTC
TRBD1	TRBV4-2	TRBJ1-2	-	CASSQVGPTGDFNYGYTF	TGTGCCAGCAGCCAAGTAGGTCCGACAGGGGACTTTAACTATGGCTACACCTTC
TRBD1	TRBV7-2	TRBJ1-2	-	CASSPGGDNYGYTF	TGTGCCAGCAGCCCAGGGGGAGATAACTATGGCTACACCTTC
-	TRBV5-6	TRBJ2-3	-	CASSQLGTSVTDTQYF	TGTGCCAGCAGTCAACTGGGGACGTCGGTCACAGATACGCAGTATTTT
-	TRBV28	TRBJ2-1	-	CASSSTAGGWFF	TGTGCCAGCAGTTCGACAGCGGGTGGTTGGTTCTTC
TRBD2	TRBV4-2	TRBJ2-2	-	CASSQEWPGGVDTGELFF	TGTGCCAGCAGCCAAGAATGGCCGGGGGGGGTGGACACCGGGGAGCTGTTTTTT
TRBD1	TRBV18	TRBJ2-4	-	CASSPGRQGNIQYF	TGTGCCAGCTCACCAGGTCGACAGGGAAACATTCAGTACTTC
-	TRBV6-1	TRBJ2-2	-	CASSEADWTVNTGELFF	TGTGCCAGCAGTGAAGCGGACTGGACAGTTAACACCGGGGAGCTGTTTTTT
TRBD1	TRBV2	TRBJ2-3	-	CASSLRTGHTDTQYF	TGTGCCAGCAGTCTACGGACAGGCCACACAGATACGCAGTATTTT
-	TRBV20-1	TRBJ2-1	few	CSAPGRNNEQFF	TGCAGTGCTCCGGGACGGAACAATGAGCAGTTCTTC
-	TRBV7-9	TRBJ2-7	-	CASSLAESVYEQYF	TGTGCCAGCAGCTTAGCGGAGTCGGTCTACGAGCAGTACTTC
TRBD2	TRBV6-2/TRBV6-3	TRBJ2-1	few	CASSHTEPGLAGVFWYNEQFF	TGTGCCAGCAGTCACACCGAGCCGGGACTAGCGGGAGTATTCTGGTACAATGAGCAGTTCTTC
-	TRBV20-1	TRBJ1-2	-	CSARDQGRSELRGYTF	TGCAGTGCTAGAGATCAGGGGCGCTCCGAATTAAGAGGCTACACCTTC
-	TRBV20-1	TRBJ1-2	few	CSAGGGGPYGYTF	TGCAGTGCTGGGGGGGGCGGACCCTATGGCTACACCTTC
-	TRBV7-6	TRBJ1-1	-	CASSAKKNTEAFF	TGTGCCAGCAGCGCCAAGAAGAACACTGAAGCTTTCTTT
-	TRBV5-4	TRBJ1-1	-	CASSFGGFGTEAFF	TGTGCCAGCAGCTTTGGTGGGTTTGGCACTGAAGCTTTCTTT
TRBD1	TRBV27	TRBJ2-2	-	CASSFRDRTGKLFF	TGTGCCAGCAGTTTTAGGGACAGAACCGGGAAGCTGTTTTTT
-	TRBV28	TRBJ2-5	-	CASHSPGTGQETQYF	TGTGCCAGCCATTCCCCCGGGACGGGACAAGAGACACAGTACTTC
-	TRBV4-1	TRBJ1-2	-	CASSHGRVHGYTF	TGCGCCAGCAGCCACGGCCGAGTGCATGGCTACACCTTC
-	TRBV12-3/TRBV12-4	TRBJ1-2	few	CASSHEANYGYTF	TGTGCCAGCAGCCACGAGGCTAACTATGGCTACACCTTC
-	TRBV14	TRBJ1-1	-	CASSQGGFREKAFF	TGTGCCAGCAGCCAAGGGGGATTCCGGGAGAAAGCTTTCTTT
TRBD2	TRBV4-1	TRBJ2-3	-	CSSSHERGHTDTQYF	TGTTCCAGCAGCCACGAGCGGGGGCACACAGATACGCAGTATTTT
-	TRBV28	TRBJ2-1	few	CASSRRDNPYNEQFF	TGTGCCAGCAGTCGCCGGGACAATCCCTACAATGAGCAGTTCTTC
-	TRBV5-4	TRBJ1-2	-	CASSSQDRQYGYTF	TGTGCCAGCAGCTCTCAAGACAGACAGTATGGCTACACCTTC
-	TRBV18	TRBJ1-2	once	CASSPKTANYGYTF	TGTGCCAGCTCACCGAAAACGGCTAACTATGGCTACACCTTC
-	TRBV12-3/TRBV12-4	TRBJ1-1	-	CASSFSATLATEAFF	TGTGCCAGCAGTTTTAGTGCTACCCTGGCCACTGAAGCTTTCTTT
-	TRBV20-1	TRBJ2-4	-	CSVGAAKNIQYF	TGCAGTGTAGGGGCAGCCAAAAACATTCAGTACTTC
TRBD1	TRBV27	TRBJ2-7	-	CASSLSAGTVSSYEQYF	TGTGCCAGCAGTTTATCCGCCGGGACAGTTAGTTCCTACGAGCAGTACTTC
-	TRBV7-2	TRBJ1-2	many	CASSLFSGESYGYTF	TGTGCCAGCAGCTTATTCTCAGGAGAATCCTATGGCTACACCTTC
-	TRBV7-2	TRBJ2-1	many	CASSPRVAEQFF	TGTGCCAGCAGCCCCAGGGTAGCTGAGCAGTTCTTC